A selection of T cell receptor beta chains follows, all from one sample in a study of blood T cell repertoires in COVID-19. The repertoire was sequenced with immunoSEQ multiplex PCR; TCRdb's copy has only in-frame clones and lacks some. The sample lists approximately 93,000 clones, about 87% occurring once. The material sequenced was peripheral blood. The receptors were gathered from a human donor in a cohort sampled during active COVID-19. Both conserved end residues are trimmed from each CDR3.

V gene: TRBV2; CDR3 length: 13; J gene: TRBJ2-2; CDR3 protein: ASSVSGTNTGELF
V gene: TRBV27; CDR3 length: 11; J gene: TRBJ2-1; CDR3 protein: ASSWGGPNEQF
V gene: TRBV11-2; CDR3 length: 10; J gene: TRBJ2-3; CDR3 protein: ASSLAQGTQY
V gene: TRBV5-5; CDR3 length: 14; J gene: TRBJ2-1; CDR3 protein: ASSLTVQGSYNEQF
V gene: TRBV18; CDR3 length: 10; J gene: TRBJ2-7; CDR3 protein: ASSPGVGEQY
V gene: TRBV27; CDR3 length: 12; J gene: TRBJ2-7; CDR3 protein: ASSPRPGGWEQY
V gene: TRBV28; CDR3 length: 12; J gene: TRBJ1-2; CDR3 protein: ASSFRQGARGYT
V gene: TRBV28; CDR3 length: 13; J gene: TRBJ1-3; CDR3 protein: ASSLITGAGNTIY
V gene: TRBV19; CDR3 length: 12; J gene: TRBJ1-1; CDR3 protein: ASSIGQGYTEAF
V gene: TRBV29-1; CDR3 length: 9; J gene: TRBJ1-2; CDR3 protein: SVSITLGYT
V gene: TRBV6-5; CDR3 length: 11; J gene: TRBJ2-2; CDR3 protein: ASNRGNTGELF
V gene: TRBV6-5; CDR3 length: 12; J gene: TRBJ2-7; CDR3 protein: ATLTSGGTYEQY
V gene: TRBV6-5; CDR3 length: 13; J gene: TRBJ2-1; CDR3 protein: ASSYSGLAANEQF
V gene: TRBV28; CDR3 length: 14; J gene: TRBJ1-1; CDR3 protein: ASSSPSTGSPNEAF
V gene: TRBV2; CDR3 length: 15; J gene: TRBJ2-7; CDR3 protein: ASSEARSGYVSYEQY
V gene: TRBV10-3; CDR3 length: 11; J gene: TRBJ2-1; CDR3 protein: AISVGLDNEQF
V gene: TRBV28; CDR3 length: 12; J gene: TRBJ1-5; CDR3 protein: ASNRDSSNQPQH
V gene: TRBV11-2; CDR3 length: 12; J gene: TRBJ2-7; CDR3 protein: ASSLARTGLEQY
V gene: TRBV5-1; CDR3 length: 15; J gene: TRBJ2-3; CDR3 protein: ASSQPTPSGGTDTQY
V gene: TRBV19; CDR3 length: 13; J gene: TRBJ2-3; CDR3 protein: ASSMLAGEPDTQY
V gene: TRBV27; CDR3 length: 12; J gene: TRBJ2-1; CDR3 protein: ASSDRGLSNEQF
V gene: TRBV2; CDR3 length: 12; J gene: TRBJ2-7; CDR3 protein: ASIRIGGTYEQY
V gene: TRBV6-5; CDR3 length: 13; J gene: TRBJ1-5; CDR3 protein: ASASRVASNQPQH
V gene: TRBV6-6; CDR3 length: 11; J gene: TRBJ2-5; CDR3 protein: ASSSTGQETQY
V gene: TRBV28; CDR3 length: 11; J gene: TRBJ1-2; CDR3 protein: ASSLGYRVGYT
V gene: TRBV28; CDR3 length: 14; J gene: TRBJ2-2; CDR3 protein: ASSVPTSGSSGELF
V gene: TRBV9; CDR3 length: 13; J gene: TRBJ2-1; CDR3 protein: ASSVLERPYNEQF
V gene: TRBV15; CDR3 length: 11; J gene: TRBJ2-1; CDR3 protein: ATGRSSYNEQF
V gene: TRBV7-9; CDR3 length: 14; J gene: TRBJ2-3; CDR3 protein: ASSPRAGGETDTQY
V gene: TRBV20-1; CDR3 length: 8; J gene: TRBJ2-3; CDR3 protein: SARKDTQY
V gene: TRBV5-6; CDR3 length: 12; J gene: TRBJ1-1; CDR3 protein: ASSLETANTEAF
V gene: TRBV7-9; CDR3 length: 11; J gene: TRBJ1-5; CDR3 protein: ASSLEADQPQH
V gene: TRBV5-1; CDR3 length: 16; J gene: TRBJ1-1; CDR3 protein: ASSPVVGGPGVNTEAF
V gene: TRBV3-1/TRBV3-2; CDR3 length: 12; J gene: TRBJ1-5; CDR3 protein: ASSLGQGDQPQH
V gene: TRBV4-1; CDR3 length: 15; J gene: TRBJ2-7; CDR3 protein: ASSQSPERELGYEQY
V gene: TRBV2; CDR3 length: 11; J gene: TRBJ1-2; CDR3 protein: ASSNDRMFGYT
V gene: TRBV30; CDR3 length: 14; J gene: TRBJ1-1; CDR3 protein: AWSDVRARRNTEAF
V gene: TRBV18; CDR3 length: 10; J gene: TRBJ2-7; CDR3 protein: ASSQGAYEQY
V gene: TRBV5-5; CDR3 length: 12; J gene: TRBJ2-5; CDR3 protein: ASRRRFGGETQY
V gene: TRBV7-6; CDR3 length: 14; J gene: TRBJ2-1; CDR3 protein: ASSSQSSGIRNEQF
V gene: TRBV19; CDR3 length: 11; J gene: TRBJ1-1; CDR3 protein: ASSSTGGTEAF
V gene: TRBV7-2; CDR3 length: 13; J gene: TRBJ1-5; CDR3 protein: ASSLFSGSNQPQH
V gene: TRBV5-1; CDR3 length: 14; J gene: TRBJ2-3; CDR3 protein: ASSLSGGSRTDTQY
V gene: TRBV14; CDR3 length: 11; J gene: TRBJ2-3; CDR3 protein: ASSQDWLLTQY
V gene: TRBV11-2; CDR3 length: 11; J gene: TRBJ1-1; CDR3 protein: ASSREGRTEAF
V gene: TRBV27; CDR3 length: 17; J gene: TRBJ2-2; CDR3 protein: ASSLAGTGWGLGTGELF
V gene: TRBV27; CDR3 length: 11; J gene: TRBJ2-5; CDR3 protein: ASSLFTRETQY
V gene: TRBV4-1; CDR3 length: 12; J gene: TRBJ2-7; CDR3 protein: ASSRLISSYEQY
V gene: TRBV5-1; CDR3 length: 13; J gene: TRBJ1-1; CDR3 protein: ASSLLTGVNTEAF
V gene: TRBV2; CDR3 length: 12; J gene: TRBJ2-3; CDR3 protein: ASESGGIADTQY
V gene: TRBV5-1; CDR3 length: 11; J gene: TRBJ1-2; CDR3 protein: ASSLYQSEGYT
V gene: TRBV19; CDR3 length: 12; J gene: TRBJ1-2; CDR3 protein: ASTEGQGLYGYT